This T cell receptor beta chain is from a study of blood T cells in healthy people across ages. Germline V gives CDR1 SQVTM, CDR2 ANQGSEA. The CDR3 spans 15 residues. V trimming: 7 bases; J trimming: 13 bases; junction bases outside the gene matches: 22. Primed by a sample-barcoded 5' primer and a J-beta primer mix, a second PCR proceeded for 7 to 11 cycles. TCRdb re-derived calls from the 5' RACE reads in MiXCR, one entry per CDR3 protein. Here the sample spans more than 750,000 distinct CDR3 sequences, 25% to 35% being singletons. This clonotype was seen a handful of times. Being one base from a much bigger clone, this may be a read error. This sample was shared with a second study, whose subject was T cells of mothers and their children.

This TCR came from a woman in her thirties or forties in good health. J is TRBJ2-4 and V is TRBV29-1; 7 nucleotides match TRBD1. The sample was blood. The CDR3 bases are TGCAGCGCATTCTTACAGGGGTTAGGGGACAATGAGCAGTACTTC. It codes for CSAFLQGLGDNEQYF. The full variable domain, completed using reference TRBV29-1 and TRBJ2-4, is SAVISQKPSRDICQRGTSLTIQCQVDSQVTMMFWYRQQPGQSLTLIATANQGSEATYESGFVIDKFPISRPNLTFSTLTVSNMSPEDSSIYLCSAFLQGLGDNEQYFGAGTRLSVL.